The 25 T cell receptor beta chains presented below share a single source sample, sequenced in a study of cytomegalovirus exposure and HLA in healthy donors. Measured with immunoSEQ multiplex PCR; TCRdb has only the in-frame clones, and not every one. The top ten hold about 3% of the sample, which has about 240,000 clones, 85% to 90% seen once. The sample taken for sequencing was PBMCs. The receptors derive from a man between 18 and 29 years old in good health and CMV-seronegative.

The J gene is TRBJ1-6, the V gene TRBV18; 10 nucleotides align to TRBD1. CDR1 KGHSH and CDR2 LQKENI come from the germline V gene. V trimming: 4 bases; J trimming: 9 bases; junction bases outside the gene matches: 12. The CDR3 consists of 17 residues. The CDR3 reads CASSLSGGTGEVSPLHF. The CDR3 coding sequence is TGTGCCAGCTCACTAAGTGGCGGGACAGGGGAGGTTTCACCCCTCCACTTT.

The chain combines TRBV29-1 with TRBJ2-5, with 7 bases aligning to TRBD2. The CDR3 runs to 16 residues. Germline assignment: CDR1 SQVTM and CDR2 ANQGSEA. With 0 bases clipped from V and 5 bases from J, the junction kept 12 bases outside the gene matches. CDR3: CSVEDRFGGNSETQYF. The CDR3 DNA is TGCAGCGTTGAAGATCGTTTCGGGGGGAATTCGGAGACCCAGTACTTC.

The rearrangement joins TRBV5-6 to TRBJ2-7; no definite D call. The CDR3 runs 12 residues. Trimming pared 0 bases from V and 3 bases from J, leaving 4 bases between. CDR1 and CDR2 (germline): SGHDT, YYEEEE. CDR3 DNA sequence: TGTGCCAGCAGCTTGGCAGACTACGAGCAGTACTTC. Translated: CASSLADYEQYF. Together with reference TRBV5-6 and TRBJ2-7, the CDR3 gives the full variable domain: DAGVTQSPTHLIKTRGQQVTLRCSPKSGHDTVSWYQQALGQGPQFIFQYYEEEERQRGNFPDRFSGHQFPNYSSELNVNALLLGDSALYLCASSLADYEQYFGPGTRLTVT.

Only one count was recorded for this clone. Additional DNA sequences in this sample encode the identical CDR3. The CDR3 region is CASSPSGTQNQPQHF. In DNA form, the CDR3 reads TGTGCCAGCAGCCCGTCCGGGACACAGAATCAGCCCCAGCATTTT. The chain carries TRBV5-6 and TRBJ1-5, with D perhaps matching TRBD1 (6 bases). Trimming stripped 4 bases from V and 4 bases from J, with 15 bases between. Germline values: CDR1 SGHDT, CDR2 YYEEEE. This CDR3 is built from 15 residues.

The chain links TRBV27 to TRBJ1-5, with D tentatively TRBD1 (6 bases). The V end was cut by 6 bases, the J end by 3 bases, with 15 bases between. CDR1 and CDR2 (germline): MNHEY, SMNVEV (reference sequence). The CDR3 covers 15 residues. The CDR3 spells CASRFKPGHNQPQHF. CDR3 DNA: TGTGCCAGCAGATTTAAACCGGGACACAATCAGCCCCAGCATTTT.

This chain joins TRBV7-3 and TRBJ1-1, with TRBD1 matching over 8 bases. The V gene's germline CDR1 is SGHTA and CDR2 FQGTGA. The V segment lost 2 bases and the J segment 3 bases; nucleotides outside the gene matches: 5. CDR3 length: 15 amino acids. The CDR3 sequence: CASSLSGQGHTEAFF. In DNA, the CDR3 is TGTGCCAGCAGCTTATCTGGACAGGGACACACTGAAGCTTTCTTT.

The chain employs TRBV6-6 and TRBJ1-3; perhaps TRBD1 as D (6 bases). CDR3 size: 14 residues. Trimming removed 5 bases at V and 5 bases at J, with 13 bases between. Germline loops: CDR1 MNHNY, CDR2 SVGAGI (reference sequence). CDR3 nucleotides: TGTGCCAGCAGTGGCTCCGGGGGGCGAAACACCATATATTTT. Translated: CASSGSGGRNTIYF.

The chain uses TRBV5-1 and TRBJ2-5; 11 nucleotides line up with TRBD1. Germline V gene sequence: CDR1 SGHRS, CDR2 YFSETQ. J was trimmed by 4 bases and V by 2 bases; bases with no gene match: 4. This CDR3 is built from 15 residues. The CDR3 spells CASSFGDRGGETQYF. The DNA for the CDR3 is TGCGCCAGCAGCTTCGGGGACAGGGGGGGAGAGACCCAGTACTTC.

This chain links TRBV6-5 with TRBJ1-4; TRBD1 agrees at 7 bases. The germline gives CDR1 MNHEY, CDR2 SVGAGI. Trimming at V came to 6 bases and at J to 4 bases, leaving 8 bases not matched to a gene. The CDR3 sequence is 15 residues long. The CDR3 coding sequence is TGTGCCAGCAGAACCGACAGGGCCGATAATGAAAAACTGTTTTTT. Protein sequence: CASRTDRADNEKLFF.

V usage is TRBV6-5 and J usage is TRBJ1-1; no clear D. The CDR3 is 14 residues long. Germline V CDR1 and CDR2: MNHEY, SVGAGI. V shed 3 bases and J shed 1 base, with 9 bases lying between them. CDR3 bases: TGTGCCAGCAGTTATCTACAGAGGAACACTGAAGCTTTCTTT. This gives the protein CASSYLQRNTEAFF.

DNA for the CDR3: TGTGCCGGAATGAACGGGAAAACCCTTTATGAAAAACTGTTTTTT. Translating gives CAGMNGKTLYEKLFF. The chain uses TRBV30 and TRBJ1-4; D not resolved. This CDR3 spans 15 amino acids. V was pared by 8 bases and J by 6 bases, with 22 bases between. Germline V gene sequence: CDR1 GTSNPN, CDR2 SVGIG (reference sequence).

This clone was recorded a few times. CDR3 in amino acids: CASSPPSGFQPQHF. The DNA of the CDR3 is TGTGCCAGCAGTCCCCCATCAGGGTTTCAGCCCCAGCATTTT. The gene calls are TRBV28 and TRBJ1-5, with a tentative D call TRBD1 (5 bases). Germline-derived CDR1 and CDR2 are MDHEN and SYDVKM. V gave up 5 bases and J gave up 6 bases, with 14 bases separating them. CDR3 length equals 14 residues.

This clone was seen just once. V and J are TRBV6-1 and TRBJ2-7; D gene ambiguous. Germline V gives CDR1 MNHNS, CDR2 SASEGT. The CDR3 loop spans 14 amino acids. The V end lost 7 bases, the J end lost 0 bases, and 13 bases lay between the germline ends. The CDR3 sequence: CASTGSSSSYEQYF. The CDR3, as DNA: TGTGCCAGCACAGGCAGCTCAAGCTCCTACGAGCAGTACTTC.

This clone was seen a handful of times. V and J are TRBV25-1 and TRBJ2-2; 7 nucleotides agree with TRBD2. Germline lookup yields CDR1 MGHDK and CDR2 SYGVNS. This CDR3 has 17 residues. V shed 8 bases, J shed 4 bases, and the junction held 16 bases outside the gene matches. CDR3 sequence: CASELKSGNTFTGELFF. CDR3 DNA: TGTGCCAGCGAGTTAAAGAGCGGGAATACCTTCACCGGGGAGCTGTTTTTT. The whole variable domain, filled in from reference TRBV25-1 and TRBJ2-2, reads EADIYQTPRYLVIGTGKKITLECSQTMGHDKMYWYQQDPGMELHLIHYSYGVNSTEKGDLSSESTVSRIRTEHFPLTLESARPSHTSQYLCASELKSGNTFTGELFFGEGSRLTVL.

The rearrangement joins TRBV6-1 to TRBJ1-4; 7 bases are shared with TRBD1. The CDR3 extends over 15 amino acids. Per the germline V gene, CDR1 is MNHNS and CDR2 is SASEGT. J was trimmed by 0 bases and V by 4 bases; bases with no gene match: 2. The DNA of the CDR3 is TGTGCCAGCAGTGGGCAGGGGGCAACTAATGAAAAACTGTTTTTT. Encoded protein: CASSGQGATNEKLFF.

V gene TRBV7-6 combines with J gene TRBJ2-5; D ambiguous. The CDR3 runs 12 residues. Trimming pared 0 bases from V and 5 bases from J, leaving 4 bases between. The germline V gene encodes CDR1 SGHVS and CDR2 FNYEAQ. The CDR3 reads CASSLARETQYF. CDR3 nucleotide sequence: TGTGCCAGCAGCTTAGCGCGGGAGACCCAGTACTTC.

This chain uses TRBV6-6 with TRBJ2-3; 10 bases are a match to TRBD2. The CDR3 runs to 16 residues. CDR1 is MNHNY and CDR2 is SVGAGI in the germline V gene (reference sequence). V lost 6 bases and J lost 2; bases outside the gene matches: 8. The CDR3 sequence: CASSSTSGMDTDTQYF. CDR3 DNA sequence: TGTGCCAGCAGCTCTACTAGCGGGATGGACACAGATACGCAGTATTTT.

The chain joins TRBV7-2 to TRBJ2-3; 9 bases align to TRBD2. Germline V lookup: CDR1 SGHTA, CDR2 FQGNSA. This CDR3 is built from 15 residues. Trimming cost V 0 bases and J 3 bases; bases outside gene matches: 1. CDR3 DNA: TGTGCCAGCAGCTTAGCCCTAGCGGGGACAGATACGCAGTATTTT. This translates into CASSLALAGTDTQYF. The complete variable domain, with remaining parts taken from reference TRBV7-2 and TRBJ2-3, reads GAGVSQSPSNKVTEKGKDVELRCDPISGHTALYWYRQSLGQGLEFLIYFQGNSAPDKSGLPSDRFSAERTGGSVSTLTIQRTQQEDSAVYLCASSLALAGTDTQYFGPGTRLTVL.

This clone was picked up one time. This chain connects TRBV7-2 to TRBJ1-3, with TRBD1 as a possible D gene (5 bases). Per the germline V gene, CDR1 is SGHTA and CDR2 is FQGNSA. Trimming left V 4 bases short and J 0 bases short, with 10 bases between. The CDR3 has 15 amino acids. The CDR3 protein is CASSYLTDSGNTIYF. The CDR3 DNA reads as TGTGCCAGCAGCTACTTGACAGACTCTGGAAACACCATATATTTT. Based on the CDR3 plus reference TRBV7-2 and TRBJ1-3, the full variable domain is GAGVSQSPSNKVTEKGKDVELRCDPISGHTALYWYRQSLGQGLEFLIYFQGNSAPDKSGLPSDRFSAERTGGSVSTLTIQRTQQEDSAVYLCASSYLTDSGNTIYFGEGSWLTVV.

Concerning this clone itself: A read error may account for a junction end that differs from germline. V gene TRBV19 combines with J gene TRBJ2-5; tentatively, D is TRBD2 (5 bases). The CDR3 sequence is 15 residues long. Germline CDR1 is LNHDA and CDR2 is SQIVND (reference sequence). DNA for the CDR3: TGTGCCCGTAGTACTCTGGGAGTTGGCCAAGAGACCCAGTACTTC. Translation gives CARSTLGVGQETQYF.

The CDR3 DNA sequence: TGTGCCAGCATGAGCGGGACAGGGTTCAATCAGCCCCAGCATTTT. It is translated as CASMSGTGFNQPQHF. This sequence joins TRBV28 and TRBJ1-5; 9 nucleotides align to TRBD1. With 7 bases clipped from V and 3 bases from J, the junction kept 7 bases outside the gene matches. Germline V gene lookup returns CDR1 MDHEN and CDR2 SYDVKM. This CDR3 contains 15 residues.

The rearrangement joins TRBV7-9 to TRBJ1-1, with 7 positions matching TRBD1. Germline V lookup: CDR1 SEHNR, CDR2 FQNEAQ (reference sequence). The CDR3 is made up of 17 amino acids. V lost 6 bases and J lost 0; bases outside the gene matches: 13. The CDR3 loop is CASSSPGTVFLNTEAFF. CDR3 in DNA: TGTGCCAGCAGTTCACCCGGGACAGTTTTTTTGAACACTGAAGCTTTCTTT.

As for this clone: A read error may produce the germline difference seen at one junction end. This chain joins TRBV18 and TRBJ1-1, with D unclear. The length of the CDR3 is 13 residues. Germline loops: CDR1 KGHSH, CDR2 LQKENI. This CDR3 is CASSPPMNTEAFF. DNA of the CDR3: TGTGCCAGCTCCCCACCCATGAACACTGAAGCTTTCTTT.

The V call is TRBV15, the J call TRBJ2-7; 7 bases line up with TRBD1. The trim removed 1 base at V and 0 bases at J, leaving 9 bases unmatched. This CDR3 spans 17 amino acids. Germline lookup yields CDR1 LNHNV and CDR2 YYDKDF (reference sequence). In DNA form, the CDR3 reads TGTGCCACCAGCAGAGGGTTGGACAGGTCTAGCTCCTACGAGCAGTACTTC. It codes for CATSRGLDRSSSYEQYF.

J is TRBJ2-2 and V is TRBV4-3; D is possibly TRBD2 (6 bases). Germline V gives CDR1 LGHNA, CDR2 YSLEER. Trimming took off 2 bases at V and 5 bases at J, with 15 bases between the two ends. The CDR3 is made up of 16 amino acids. Here the CDR3 reads CASSQSSGLRTGELFF. In DNA form, the CDR3 reads TGCGCCAGCAGCCAATCCTCGGGACTCCGGACCGGGGAGCTGTTTTTT.